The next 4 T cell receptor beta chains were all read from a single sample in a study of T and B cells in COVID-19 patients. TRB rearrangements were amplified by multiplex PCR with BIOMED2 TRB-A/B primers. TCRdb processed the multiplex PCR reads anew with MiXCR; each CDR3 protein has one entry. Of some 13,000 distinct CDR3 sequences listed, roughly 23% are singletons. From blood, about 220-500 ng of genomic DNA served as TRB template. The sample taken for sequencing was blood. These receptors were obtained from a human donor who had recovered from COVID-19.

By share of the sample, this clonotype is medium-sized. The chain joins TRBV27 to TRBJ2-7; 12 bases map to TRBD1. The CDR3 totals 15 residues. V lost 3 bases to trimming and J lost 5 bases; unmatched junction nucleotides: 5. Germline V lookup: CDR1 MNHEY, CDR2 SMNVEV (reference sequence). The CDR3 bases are TGTGCCAGCAGTTTTGGGACAGGGGGCTTCGACGAGCAGTACTTC. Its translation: CASSFGTGGFDEQYF.

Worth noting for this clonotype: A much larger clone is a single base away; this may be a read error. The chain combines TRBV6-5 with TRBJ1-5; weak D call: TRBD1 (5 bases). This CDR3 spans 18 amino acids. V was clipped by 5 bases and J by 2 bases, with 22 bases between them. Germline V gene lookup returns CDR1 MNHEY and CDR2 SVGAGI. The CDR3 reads CASSPYGTDQGGNQPQHF. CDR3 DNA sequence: TGTGCCAGCAGTCCATACGGGACCGACCAGGGCGGCAATCAGCCCCAGCATTTT.

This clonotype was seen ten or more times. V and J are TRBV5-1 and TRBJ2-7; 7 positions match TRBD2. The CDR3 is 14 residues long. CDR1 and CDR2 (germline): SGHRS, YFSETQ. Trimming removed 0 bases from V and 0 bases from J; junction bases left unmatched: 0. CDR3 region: CASSLGTSSYEQYF. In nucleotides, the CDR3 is TGCGCCAGCAGCTTGGGGACTAGCTCCTACGAGCAGTACTTC.

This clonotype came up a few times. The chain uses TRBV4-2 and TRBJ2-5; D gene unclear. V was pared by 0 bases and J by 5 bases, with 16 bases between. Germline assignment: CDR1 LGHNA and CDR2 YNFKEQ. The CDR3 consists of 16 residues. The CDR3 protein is CASSQEVSKYMETQYF. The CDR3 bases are TGTGCCAGCAGCCAAGAAGTTAGCAAATACATGGAGACCCAGTACTTC.